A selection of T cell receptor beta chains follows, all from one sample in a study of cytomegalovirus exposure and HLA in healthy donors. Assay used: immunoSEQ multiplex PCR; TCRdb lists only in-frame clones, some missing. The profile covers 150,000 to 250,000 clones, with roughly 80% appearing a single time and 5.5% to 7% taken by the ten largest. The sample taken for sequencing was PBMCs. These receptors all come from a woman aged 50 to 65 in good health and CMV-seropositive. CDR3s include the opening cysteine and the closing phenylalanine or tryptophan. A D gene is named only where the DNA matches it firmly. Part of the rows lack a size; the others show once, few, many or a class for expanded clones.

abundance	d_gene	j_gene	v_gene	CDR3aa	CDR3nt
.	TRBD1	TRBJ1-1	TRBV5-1	CASSPRPTGANTEAFF	TGCGCCAGCAGCCCCCGCCCTACAGGGGCGAACACTGAAGCTTTCTTT
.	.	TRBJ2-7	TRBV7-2	CASSNTGYNEQYF	TGTGCCAGCAGCAATACAGGGTACAACGAGCAGTACTTC
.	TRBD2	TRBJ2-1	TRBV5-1	CASSLAGTSLSYNEQFF	TGCGCCAGCAGCTTGGCCGGGACTAGCCTCTCCTACAATGAGCAGTTCTTC
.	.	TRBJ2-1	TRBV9	CASSVERVGSNEQFF	TGTGCCAGCAGCGTAGAGAGGGTAGGTAGCAATGAGCAGTTCTTC
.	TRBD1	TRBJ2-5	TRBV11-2	CASSPQGARQETQYF	TGTGCCAGCAGCCCACAGGGGGCGCGACAAGAGACCCAGTACTTC
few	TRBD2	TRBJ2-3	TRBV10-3	CAISLTSGGSTDTQYF	TGTGCCATCAGTTTGACTAGCGGGGGAAGCACAGATACGCAGTATTTT
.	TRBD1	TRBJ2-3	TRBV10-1	CASTPDRGGRDTQYF	TGCGCCAGCACCCCGGACAGGGGAGGTCGGGATACGCAGTATTTT
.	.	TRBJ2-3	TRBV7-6	CASSSRTSTDTQYF	TGTGCCAGCAGCTCAAGGACTAGCACAGATACGCAGTATTTT
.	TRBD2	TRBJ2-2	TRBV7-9	CASRVLAGNTGELFF	TGTGCCAGCAGGGTACTAGCGGGAAACACCGGGGAGCTGTTTTTT
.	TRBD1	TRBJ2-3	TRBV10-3	CAISEGRGLPDTQYF	TGTGCCATCAGTGAGGGCAGGGGGCTGCCAGATACGCAGTATTTT
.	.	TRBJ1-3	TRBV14	CASSQVGITGIGNTIYF	TGTGCCAGCAGCCAAGTGGGCATAACGGGGATTGGAAACACCATATATTTT
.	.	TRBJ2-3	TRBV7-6	CASSFPVVGTDTQCF	TGTGCCAGCAGCTTTCCGGTAGTGGGCACAGATACGCAGTGTTTT
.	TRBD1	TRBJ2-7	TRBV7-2	CASSFTGELGLYEQYF	TGTGCCAGCAGCTTTACAGGGGAGTTGGGCCTGTACGAGCAGTACTTC
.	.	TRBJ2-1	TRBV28	CASSPRGLRRWQFF	TGTGCCAGCAGTCCACGGGGACTGCGGCGGTGGCAGTTCTTC
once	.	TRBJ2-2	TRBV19	CASSRDINTGELFF	TGTGCCAGTAGTAGGGACATAAACACCGGGGAGCTGTTTTTT
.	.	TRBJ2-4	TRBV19	CASSIDRGSRSGSTKNIQYF	TGTGCCAGTAGTATAGATCGTGGGAGCCGGTCTGGGTCGACCAAAAACATTCAGTACTTC
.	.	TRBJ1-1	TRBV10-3	CAISGQNTEAFF	TGTGCCATCAGTGGACAGAACACTGAAGCTTTCTTT
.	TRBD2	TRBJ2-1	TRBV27	CASSWTSGRAGGYYEQFF	TGTGCCAGCAGTTGGACTAGCGGGAGAGCGGGGGGCTACTATGAGCAGTTCTTC
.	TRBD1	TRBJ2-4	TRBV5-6	CASSLATAGGPNIQYF	TGTGCCAGCAGCTTGGCCACGGCAGGGGGCCCAAACATTCAGTACTTC
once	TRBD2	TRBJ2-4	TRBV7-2	CASSLSPLAGGSIQYF	TGTGCCAGCAGCTTATCGCCGCTAGCGGGGGGTTCGATTCAGTACTTC
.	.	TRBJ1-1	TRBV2	CASKRRSSAEAFF	TGTGCCAGCAAAAGACGGAGCTCTGCTGAAGCTTTCTTT
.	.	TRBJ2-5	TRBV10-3	CAISDRELETQYF	TGTGCCATCAGTGATAGAGAGTTAGAGACCCAGTACTTC
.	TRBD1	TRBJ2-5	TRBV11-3	CASSPGPGGWETQYF	TGTGCCAGCAGCCCCGGACCAGGGGGTTGGGAGACCCAGTACTTC
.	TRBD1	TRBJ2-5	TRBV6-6	CASSYGQGQETQYF	TGTGCCAGCAGTTATGGACAGGGTCAAGAGACCCAGTACTTC
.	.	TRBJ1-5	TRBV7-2	CASSLAGAGSNQPQHF	TGTGCCAGCAGCTTAGCGGGAGCGGGGAGCAATCAGCCCCAGCATTTT
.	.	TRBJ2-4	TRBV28	CASSLTRLAKNIQYF	TGTGCCAGCAGTTTAACTAGATTAGCCAAAAACATTCAGTACTTC
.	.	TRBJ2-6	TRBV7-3	CASSQGSGTGANVLTF	TGTGCCAGCAGCCAGGGGAGCGGGACTGGGGCCAACGTCCTGACTTTC
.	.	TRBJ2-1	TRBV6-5	CASSADLGRINEQFF	TGTGCCAGCAGTGCTGACCTGGGGCGAATCAATGAGCAGTTCTTC
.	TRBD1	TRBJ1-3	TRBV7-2	CASSFTGGPSSGNTIYF	TGTGCCAGCAGCTTTACAGGGGGCCCTAGCTCTGGAAACACCATATATTTT
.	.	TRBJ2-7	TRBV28	CASSLKLAYEQYF	TGTGCCAGCAGTTTAAAACTCGCCTACGAGCAGTACTTC
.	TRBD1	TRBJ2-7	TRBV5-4	CASSPVPGQGYEQYF	TGTGCCAGCAGCCCGGTCCCGGGACAGGGCTACGAGCAGTACTTC
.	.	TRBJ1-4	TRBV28	CASSLVQWTPQIPTNEKLFF	TGTGCCAGCAGTTTAGTGCAGTGGACACCACAAATTCCAACTAATGAAAAACTGTTTTTT
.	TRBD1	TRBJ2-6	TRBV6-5	CASSYSTGTGANVLTF	TGTGCCAGCAGTTACTCGACAGGGACTGGGGCCAACGTCCTGACTTTC
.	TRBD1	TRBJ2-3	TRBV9	CASSVDGQGVLSTDTQYF	TGTGCCAGCAGCGTAGACGGACAGGGGGTCCTTAGCACAGATACGCAGTATTTT
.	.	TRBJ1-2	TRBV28	CASSHRRSRDNYTF	TGTGCCAGCAGCCACCGGAGGAGCCGGGACAACTACACCTTC
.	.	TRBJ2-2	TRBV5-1	CASSLEGGPTGELFF	TGCGCCAGCAGCTTGGAGGGGGGGCCCACCGGGGAGCTGTTTTTT
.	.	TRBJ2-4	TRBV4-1	CASSQDRGGAWNIQYF	TGCGCCAGCAGCCAAGATAGAGGGGGTGCTTGGAACATTCAGTACTTC
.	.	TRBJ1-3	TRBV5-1	CASSLALGSSGNTIYF	TGCGCCAGCAGCTTGGCGCTGGGCAGCTCTGGAAACACCATATATTTT
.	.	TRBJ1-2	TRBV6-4	CASKDSSGGYTF	TGTGCCAGCAAGGACAGTTCCGGGGGCTACACCTTC
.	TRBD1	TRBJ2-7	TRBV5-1	CASSLGQGAREQYF	TGCGCCAGCAGCTTGGGCCAGGGGGCGCGGGAGCAGTACTTC
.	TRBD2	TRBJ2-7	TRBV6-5	CASSRGTSGTYEQYF	TGTGCCAGCAGTAGAGGGACTAGCGGAACCTACGAGCAGTACTTC
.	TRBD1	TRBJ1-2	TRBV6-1	CASSEWTGGVGYTF	TGTGCCAGCAGTGAGTGGACAGGGGGCGTTGGCTACACCTTC
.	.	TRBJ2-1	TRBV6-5	CASSSRYNEQFF	TGTGCCAGCAGTTCGAGGTACAATGAGCAGTTCTTC
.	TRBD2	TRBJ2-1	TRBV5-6	CASSMGTSGAYNEQFF	TGTGCCAGCAGCATGGGGACTAGCGGAGCCTACAATGAGCAGTTCTTC
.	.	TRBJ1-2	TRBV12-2	CASRPTLQGAKGYTF	TGTGCAAGTCGCCCTACCCTACAGGGGGCTAAAGGCTACACCTTC
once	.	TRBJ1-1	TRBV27	CASSLLHGQSNTEAFF	TGTGCCAGCAGTTTACTGCACGGACAGAGCAACACTGAAGCTTTCTTT
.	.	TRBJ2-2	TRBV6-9	CASSYSVRYWPPGTGELFF	TGTGCCAGCAGTTATTCGGTAAGGTACTGGCCCCCGGGCACCGGGGAGCTGTTTTTT
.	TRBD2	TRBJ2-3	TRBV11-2	CASTVGTSGGTQYF	TGTGCCAGCACCGTAGGGACTAGCGGGGGAACGCAGTATTTT
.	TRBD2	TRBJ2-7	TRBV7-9	CSSSSPGGEQYF	TGTTCCAGCAGCTCCCCGGGGGGCGAGCAGTACTTC
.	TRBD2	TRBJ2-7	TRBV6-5	CASRGTNSYEQYF	TGTGCCAGCAGAGGGACTAACTCCTACGAGCAGTACTTC
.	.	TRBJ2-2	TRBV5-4	CASSLVSGQTNTGELFF	TGTGCCAGCAGCTTGGTTTCGGGACAAACGAACACCGGGGAGCTGTTTTTT
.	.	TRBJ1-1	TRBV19	CASSIPSVGEAFF	TGTGCCAGTAGTATCCCAAGCGTCGGTGAAGCTTTCTTT
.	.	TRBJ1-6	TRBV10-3	CAISVSPGDDNSPLHF	TGTGCCATCAGTGTTTCTCCGGGGGATGATAATTCACCCCTCCACTTT
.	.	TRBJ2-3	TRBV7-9	CASSFSGVGTDTQYF	TGTGCCAGCAGCTTTTCGGGGGTAGGCACAGATACGCAGTATTTT
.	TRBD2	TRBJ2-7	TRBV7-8	CASSLAGGGYEQYF	TGTGCCAGCAGCTTAGCCGGGGGGGGATACGAGCAGTACTTC